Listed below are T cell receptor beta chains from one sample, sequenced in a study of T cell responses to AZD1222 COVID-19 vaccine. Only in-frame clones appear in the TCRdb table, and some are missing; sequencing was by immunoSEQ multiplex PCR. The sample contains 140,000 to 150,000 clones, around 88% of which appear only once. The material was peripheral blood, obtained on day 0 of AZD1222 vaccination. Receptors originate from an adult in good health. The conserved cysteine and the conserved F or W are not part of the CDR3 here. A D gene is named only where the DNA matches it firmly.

CDR3aa: ASSGQGGDEQF
j_gene: TRBJ2-1
v_gene: TRBV5-1
d_gene: TRBD1

CDR3aa: SVVVFGSGAGYT
j_gene: TRBJ1-2
v_gene: TRBV29-1
d_gene: -

CDR3aa: ASSSRGDRTYEQY
j_gene: TRBJ2-7
v_gene: TRBV11-1
d_gene: -

CDR3aa: ASSLWMPGKGYGYT
j_gene: TRBJ1-2
v_gene: TRBV5-6
d_gene: -

CDR3aa: SFVGTDLAKNIQY
j_gene: TRBJ2-4
v_gene: TRBV29-1
d_gene: TRBD1

CDR3aa: ASSEAPGQGVQPQH
j_gene: TRBJ1-5
v_gene: TRBV10-1
d_gene: TRBD1

CDR3aa: AISEPGAGGYT
j_gene: TRBJ1-2
v_gene: TRBV10-3
d_gene: -

CDR3aa: ASKWDPGGNQPQH
j_gene: TRBJ1-5
v_gene: TRBV6-5
d_gene: -

CDR3aa: ASNGPYGYT
j_gene: TRBJ1-2
v_gene: TRBV6-5
d_gene: -

CDR3aa: ASSLQGGSGNTIY
j_gene: TRBJ1-3
v_gene: TRBV19
d_gene: -

CDR3aa: ASRSGGYTEAF
j_gene: TRBJ1-1
v_gene: TRBV27
d_gene: -

CDR3aa: ASSRAGSGNTIY
j_gene: TRBJ1-3
v_gene: TRBV9
d_gene: -

CDR3aa: ASSHLTGQYNSPLH
j_gene: TRBJ1-6
v_gene: TRBV27
d_gene: TRBD1

CDR3aa: ASSPTGNSYNEQF
j_gene: TRBJ2-1
v_gene: TRBV6-5
d_gene: -

CDR3aa: ASSLYGGTHTGELF
j_gene: TRBJ2-2
v_gene: TRBV28
d_gene: TRBD2

CDR3aa: ASSSRIDRKNTEAF
j_gene: TRBJ1-1
v_gene: TRBV6-7
d_gene: -

CDR3aa: ASSLLAGGLNYGYT
j_gene: TRBJ1-2
v_gene: TRBV28
d_gene: TRBD1

CDR3aa: ASSLSATGTGRVYGYT
j_gene: TRBJ1-2
v_gene: TRBV7-3
d_gene: TRBD1

CDR3aa: ASSPTNEKLF
j_gene: TRBJ1-4
v_gene: TRBV4-2
d_gene: -

CDR3aa: ASSQLINYGYT
j_gene: TRBJ1-2
v_gene: TRBV3-1/TRBV3-2
d_gene: -

CDR3aa: ASDPGSGYGYT
j_gene: TRBJ1-2
v_gene: TRBV2
d_gene: -

CDR3aa: ASSRRDYNSPLH
j_gene: TRBJ1-6
v_gene: TRBV3-1/TRBV3-2
d_gene: -

CDR3aa: ASSQVRAGGTYLANVLT
j_gene: TRBJ2-6
v_gene: TRBV4-1
d_gene: TRBD2

CDR3aa: ASSPTGGGYGYT
j_gene: TRBJ1-2
v_gene: TRBV2
d_gene: TRBD1